The source of this T cell receptor beta chain is a study of long-term antiretroviral therapy in people with HIV. Study-level background: Initial samples were collected about a decade before the 2015 immediate-ART recommendation.

Study-level findings and limits: HIV repertoires spanned narrower CDR3 length ranges than controls.

This CDR3 has 15 amino acids. After removal of 6 bases from V and 4 bases from J, the junction contained 7 bases not matched to a gene. Looked up from germline, CDR1 is MNHEY and CDR2 is SVGAGI. In the case of this clone: As yet, its antigen is unknown.

The libraries were made with immunoSEQ v3.0 at survey level. Measured with immunoSEQ multiplex PCR; TCRdb has only the in-frame clones, and not every one. The sample records around 26,000 clones, 85% to 95% being singletons. The sample consisted of unsorted PBMCs, taken 7.6 years after starting antiretroviral therapy. The sequence was obtained from a woman aged 40 to 50 with HIV. The chain recombines TRBV6-5 with TRBJ1-4; TRBD1 matches at 8 bases. The CDR3 DNA reads as TGTGCCAGCAGAGGGACAGGAGAACATAATGAAAAACTGTTTTTT. Encoded protein: CASRGTGEHNEKLFF.